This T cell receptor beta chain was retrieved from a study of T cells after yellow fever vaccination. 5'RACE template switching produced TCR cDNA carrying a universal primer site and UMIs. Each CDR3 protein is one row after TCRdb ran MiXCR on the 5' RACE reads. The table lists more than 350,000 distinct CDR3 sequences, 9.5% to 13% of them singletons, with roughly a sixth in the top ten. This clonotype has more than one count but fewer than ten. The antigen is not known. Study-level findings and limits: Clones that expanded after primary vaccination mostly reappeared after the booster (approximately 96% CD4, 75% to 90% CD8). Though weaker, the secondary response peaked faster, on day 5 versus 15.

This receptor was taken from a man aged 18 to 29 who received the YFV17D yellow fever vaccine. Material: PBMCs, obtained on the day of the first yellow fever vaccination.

In nucleotides, the CDR3 is TGTGCCAGCAGCTTCTCGGCCAGCACAGATACGCAGTATTTT. This gives the protein CASSFSASTDTQYF. V is TRBV5-4 and J is TRBJ2-3; no reliable D call. The germline V gene encodes CDR1 SGHNT and CDR2 YYREEE (reference sequence). The CDR3 spans 14 residues. Trimming pared 2 bases from V and 0 bases from J, leaving 7 bases between.